Detailed here is one T cell receptor beta chain. The target antigen is unknown. Other DNA sequences of this sample code for an identical CDR3. Germline V CDR1 and CDR2: SGHNT, YYREEE (reference sequence). Trimming removed 2 bases from V and 0 bases from J, with 4 bases in between. CDR3 length: 13 residues. The record originates from a study of beta chain features in type 1 diabetes. Across the whole study: In all, some 110 million sorted cells from all samples were analyzed. Study-wide results and limits: Possibly, sequencing cDNA over-represented cells that had high TCR expression levels. Patients with Type 1 diabetes showed moderately but significantly shorter TCRB CDR3s in all four CD4+ subsets.

Staining for CD45RO/CCR7/CD25/CD127/CD95/CD27 allowed sorting of CD4+ naive, central memory, regulatory and stem cell-like memory cells. Expressed TCRB transcripts were sequenced after all isolated RNA was converted to cDNA. TCRdb's table, derived via immunoSEQ multiplex PCR, lists solely in-frame clones and lacks some. The sample lists 350,000 to 450,000 clones; about 15% were seen once. The clonotype originates from a woman aged 18-35 years in good health. V gene TRBV5-4 combines with J gene TRBJ2-3, with D hard to call. The sample was naive CD4+ T cells from blood. The CDR3 DNA sequence: TGTGCCAGCAGCTTACTTAGCACAGATACGCAGTATTTT. It translates to CASSLLSTDTQYF.